Sequencing of this T cell receptor beta chain was carried out in a study of T cells after yellow fever vaccination. Conversion of TCR transcripts into cDNA relied on 5'RACE template switching, which added a universal primer site and UMIs. TCRdb passed the 5' RACE reads through MiXCR, listing each CDR3 protein once. The sample holds almost 600,000 distinct CDR3 sequences, roughly 14% seen once. This clonotype was found once. The CDR3 end shows no conserved phenylalanine or tryptophan, and so a read error is likely. The CDR3 loop spans 15 amino acids. Per germline, CDR1 SGHAT and CDR2 FQNNGV. Trimming cost V 5 bases and J 9 bases; bases outside gene matches: 10.

Sequences were derived from PBMCs, sampled on the day of the yellow fever booster vaccination. The TCR sequence derives from a man aged 30-40 years who received the YFV17D yellow fever vaccine. V gene TRBV11-2 combines with J gene TRBJ2-1; TRBD2 agrees at 10 bases. The CDR3 DNA is TGTGCCAGCAGCCAAAGGCTAGCGGGAGTAATTGAGCAGTTCCTC. Residues: CASSQRLAGVIEQFL.